Shown below are 4 T cell receptor beta chains from a single sample sequenced in a study of blood T cell repertoires in COVID-19. Method: immunoSEQ multiplex PCR; TCRdb's copy keeps in-frame clones and lacks some. In the table there are roughly 250,000 clones, around 90% of which are singletons. The specimen was peripheral blood. The receptors come from a woman aged 40 to 50 with acute or convalescent COVID-19.

The chain combines TRBV27 with TRBJ1-2; D possibly corresponds to TRBD1 (6 bases). This CDR3 has 15 residues. V dropped 4 bases and J dropped 0 bases, with 12 bases sitting between them. The V gene's germline CDR1 is MNHEY and CDR2 SMNVEV (reference sequence). In nucleotides, the CDR3 is TGTGCCAGCAGTTCGAACAGGGCCCCTAACTATGGCTACACCTTC. It translates to CASSSNRAPNYGYTF.

The V call is TRBV19, the J call TRBJ1-1; D possibly corresponds to TRBD1 (5 bases). Germline V CDR1 and CDR2: LNHDA, SQIVND (reference sequence). Trimming shortened V by 5 bases and J by 1 base, and 5 bases separated the two germline ends. This CDR3 comprises 12 residues. The CDR3 nucleotides are TGTGCCAGTAGTCAGGGGAACACTGAAGCTTTCTTT. It specifies CASSQGNTEAFF.

This sequence joins TRBV7-6 and TRBJ1-2; D ambiguous. The V and J ends lost 4 bases and 4 bases respectively, with 16 bases between them. This CDR3 has 15 amino acids. Looked up from germline, CDR1 is SGHVS and CDR2 is FNYEAQ. The CDR3 DNA reads as TGTGCCAGCAGCTCATCGGGGAGGTTGGCCTATGGCTACACCTTC. This encodes CASSSSGRLAYGYTF.

J is TRBJ1-2 and V is TRBV2, with D perhaps matching TRBD1 (5 bases). CDR1 and CDR2 (germline): SNHLY, FYNNEI. The CDR3 has 11 residues. Trimming left V 5 bases short and J 8 bases short, with 9 bases between. CDR3 region: CASSTGTGYTF. The DNA for the CDR3 is TGTGCCAGCAGTACAGGAACCGGCTACACCTTC.